This TCR beta chain is from a study of blood T cell repertoires in COVID-19. TCRdb's copy holds only in-frame clones and misses some; the assay was immunoSEQ multiplex PCR. In the table there are more than 120,000 clones, 80% to 90% of which are singletons. V was pared by 7 bases and J by 2 bases, with 5 bases of the junction left unmatched. Germline CDR1 LNHDA, CDR2 SQIVND (reference sequence). CDR3 length: 14 residues. The TCR sequence derives from a woman aged 45 to 65 with active or convalescent COVID-19. The chain has TRBV19 and TRBJ2-3, with 8 bases fitting TRBD2. The source material was peripheral blood. CDR3 coding DNA: TGTGCCAGTACAGCGGGGGCCCCCACAGATACGCAGTATTTT. Translated, it gives CASTAGAPTDTQYF.